The 29 T cell receptor beta chains presented below share a single source sample, sequenced in a study of OX40 agonist ivuxolimab in advanced cancers. The method was immunoSEQ multiplex PCR; TCRdb's version includes in-frame clones alone and lacks a portion of them. The sample yields tens of thousands of clones, approximately 83% seen once. Sequenced here: CD4+ or CD8+ T cells sorted from blood, sampled in a trial of the OX40 agonist ivuxolimab. These receptors originate from an adult with an advanced solid tumor such as melanoma, head and neck, liver or kidney cancer.

This clone was counted only a few times. The rearrangement uses TRBV19 and TRBJ1-1, with 7 bases matching TRBD1. This CDR3 comprises 13 residues. Germline loops: CDR1 LNHDA, CDR2 SQIVND (reference sequence). Trimming cost V 7 bases and J 6 bases; bases outside gene matches: 8. CDR3: CASTMTGYAEAFF. CDR3 sequence (DNA): TGTGCCAGTACCATGACAGGGTACGCTGAAGCTTTCTTT.

The chain combines TRBV7-9 with TRBJ1-5; D remains unclear. The CDR3 covers 12 residues. Trimming took 5 bases from V and 3 from J, leaving 5 bases between them. Germline assignment: CDR1 SEHNR and CDR2 FQNEAQ (reference sequence). CDR3 region: CASSHPNQPQHF. For the CDR3, the DNA is TGTGCCAGCAGCCACCCCAATCAGCCCCAGCATTTT.

CDR3 protein: CASSLEAGQTYEQYV. The CDR3 DNA sequence: TGTGCCAGCAGCTTAGAAGCGGGGCAGACCTACGAGCAGTACGTC. V and J are TRBV7-6 and TRBJ2-7; the match to TRBD2 covers 7 bases. Germline loops: CDR1 SGHVS, CDR2 FNYEAQ. This CDR3 region has 15 residues. V gave up 1 base and J gave up 2 bases; unmatched junction bases: 5.

The rearrangement links TRBV7-9 to TRBJ2-7; D possibly matches TRBD1 or TRBD2 (5 bases each). The germline CDR1 and CDR2 sequences are SEHNR and FQNEAQ (reference sequence). The CDR3 has 16 amino acids. V was pared by 2 bases and J by 1 base, with 15 bases between. CDR3 sequence (DNA): TGTGCCAGCAGCTTAAGTGCCGGGACGAGTTCCTACGAGCAGTACTTC. Translated: CASSLSAGTSSYEQYF.

In its sample, this clone was seen a few times. V usage is TRBV11-2 and J usage is TRBJ2-7, with 7 positions matching TRBD2. Germline V gene lookup returns CDR1 SGHAT and CDR2 FQNNGV. The CDR3 runs to 16 residues. With 2 bases clipped from V and 2 bases from J, the junction kept 9 bases outside the gene matches. The CDR3: CASSLLPGLGTYEQYV. CDR3 DNA sequence: TGTGCCAGCAGCTTACTTCCCGGACTAGGGACCTACGAGCAGTACGTC.

V is TRBV19 and J is TRBJ2-7, with D perhaps TRBD2 (6 bases). The germline CDR1 and CDR2 sequences are LNHDA and SQIVND (reference sequence). The CDR3 loop spans 12 amino acids. The V gene lost 6 bases and the J gene lost 7 bases, with 13 bases spanning the gap. The CDR3 reads CASRGEDWEQYF. CDR3 sequence (DNA): TGTGCCAGTAGAGGGGAGGACTGGGAGCAGTACTTC.

The rearrangement uses TRBV9 and TRBJ1-5; the D is unclear. CDR3 length: 13 amino acids. Germline values: CDR1 SGDLS, CDR2 YYNGEE. V dropped 3 bases and J dropped 4 bases, with 8 bases sitting between them. The CDR3 DNA reads TGTGCCAGCAGCGGGGAAGATAATCAGCCCCAGCATTTT. Translating gives CASSGEDNQPQHF.

This clone is classed as medium-sized (0.01 to 0.1%). The chain combines TRBV2 with TRBJ2-2, with D maybe TRBD2 (5 bases). This CDR3 comprises 13 residues. Trimming removed 6 bases from V and 7 bases from J, with 12 bases in between. The V gene's germline CDR1 is SNHLY and CDR2 FYNNEI. The CDR3 region is CASRGLGSGELFF. The CDR3 nucleotides read TGTGCCAGCAGGGGCCTGGGGAGCGGGGAGCTGTTTTTT.

The CDR3 is CASSSGVGAFF. The CDR3 coding sequence is TGTGCCAGCAGTTCTGGGGTAGGTGCTTTCTTT. V usage is TRBV27 and J usage is TRBJ1-1; D gene uncertain. V was clipped by 4 bases and J by 11 bases, with 11 bases between them. Looked up from germline, CDR1 is MNHEY and CDR2 is SMNVEV (reference sequence). CDR3 length: 11 amino acids.

This chain uses TRBV27 with TRBJ2-1; D is unresolved. Germline V lookup: CDR1 MNHEY, CDR2 SMNVEV (reference sequence). This CDR3 region has 11 residues. V lost 7 bases and J lost 10, with 11 bases in between. As DNA, the CDR3 is TGTGCCAGCAACGTCGGTGGGGAGCAGTTCTTC. This gives the protein CASNVGGEQFF.

The chain links TRBV28 to TRBJ1-1; the D gene is possibly TRBD1 (5 bases). The CDR3 spans 16 residues. Trimming took off 6 bases at V and 6 bases at J, with 23 bases between the two ends. CDR1 and CDR2 from the germline V gene are MDHEN and SYDVKM. CDR3 loop: CASSRTSGRGAAEAFF. The CDR3, as DNA: TGTGCCAGCAGCCGTACGTCCGGAAGAGGGGCGGCTGAAGCTTTCTTT.

The V gene is TRBV27, the J gene TRBJ1-1; D is unresolved. The CDR3 contains 13 residues. Trimming stripped 11 bases from V and 0 bases from J, with 13 bases between. CDR1 is MNHEY and CDR2 is SMNVEV in the germline V gene (reference sequence). The CDR3 loop is CAVGAPLNTEAFF. The CDR3 region has the DNA TGTGCCGTCGGTGCCCCCTTGAACACTGAAGCTTTCTTT.

The rearrangement uses TRBV19 and TRBJ2-3; 7 positions match TRBD1. Germline lookup yields CDR1 LNHDA and CDR2 SQIVND (reference sequence). Trimming cost V 5 bases and J 2 bases; bases outside gene matches: 10. This CDR3 comprises 16 residues. The CDR3 sequence: CASSLVHRGFTDTQYF. CDR3 nucleotide sequence: TGTGCCAGTAGTCTGGTCCACAGGGGTTTCACAGATACGCAGTATTTT.

Only one count was recorded for this clone. V usage is TRBV28 and J usage is TRBJ2-3; D might be TRBD2 (5 bases). This CDR3 has 16 amino acids. V was pared by 3 bases and J by 2 bases, with 15 bases between. Per the germline V gene, CDR1 is MDHEN and CDR2 is SYDVKM. CDR3 coding DNA: TGTGCCAGCAGTTTTCGTGGACTGGCTTACACAGATACGCAGTATTTT. Translated, it gives CASSFRGLAYTDTQYF.

The chain links TRBV6-5 to TRBJ1-4; maybe TRBD1 (5 bases). This CDR3 comprises 14 residues. Between the trimmed V and J ends, which lost 6 bases and 10 bases, there was a span of 18 bases. Germline V gives CDR1 MNHEY, CDR2 SVGAGI. The CDR3 DNA sequence: TGTGCCAGCAGCCGACGGCCTAGGGACTTAAAACTGTTTTTT. Translated: CASSRRPRDLKLFF.

This chain links TRBV11-2 with TRBJ2-1, with 9 bases matching TRBD2. From germline, CDR1 is SGHAT and CDR2 FQNNGV. This CDR3 has 16 amino acids. V dropped 5 bases and J dropped 4; count of bases not matched to a gene: 9. CDR3 region: CASSLSGLAGYNEQFF. As DNA, the CDR3 is TGTGCCAGCAGCCTGTCGGGGCTAGCGGGGTACAATGAGCAGTTCTTC.

This clone is a singleton in its sample. V gene TRBV5-8 combines with J gene TRBJ2-1; D is possibly TRBD1 (5 bases). CDR3 length: 15 amino acids. Germline assignment: CDR1 SGHTS and CDR2 YDEGEE. The V and J ends lost 2 bases and 4 bases respectively, with 13 bases between them. This CDR3 is CASSLGAYHYNEQFF. CDR3 coding DNA: TGTGCCAGCAGCTTAGGGGCGTACCATTACAATGAGCAGTTCTTC.

The chain combines TRBV7-9 with TRBJ1-4; a weak D match, TRBD1 (5 bases). The CDR3 consists of 14 residues. V was cut by 5 bases and J by 4 bases, with 11 bases left in between. Per germline, CDR1 SEHNR and CDR2 FQNEAQ (reference sequence). The CDR3: CASSGTEINEKLFF. CDR3 nucleotide sequence: TGTGCCAGCAGCGGGACCGAGATTAATGAAAAACTGTTTTTT.

V is TRBV5-1 and J is TRBJ2-2; TRBD1 or TRBD2 may be the D gene (5 bases each). Trimming stripped 3 bases from V and 0 bases from J, with 15 bases between. Germline values: CDR1 SGHRS, CDR2 YFSETQ. This CDR3 has 17 amino acids. The CDR3 DNA follows: TGCGCCAGCAGCTGGGGGACGCAACTCTCGAACACCGGGGAGCTGTTTTTT. Protein sequence: CASSWGTQLSNTGELFF.

The chain uses TRBV27 and TRBJ2-7; D is unclear. CDR3 length equals 13 residues. Trimming took 2 bases from V and 1 from J, leaving 6 bases between them. The germline gives CDR1 MNHEY, CDR2 SMNVEV (reference sequence). The CDR3 protein is CASSLAVSYEQYF. CDR3 sequence (DNA): TGTGCCAGCAGTTTAGCTGTTTCCTACGAGCAGTACTTC.

The J gene is TRBJ2-1, the V gene TRBV7-9; TRBD2 matches at 9 bases. V was clipped by 1 base and J by 7 bases; unmatched bases: 5. Per the germline V gene, CDR1 is SEHNR and CDR2 is FQNEAQ (reference sequence). The CDR3 loop spans 15 amino acids. Written as DNA, the CDR3 is TGTGCCAGCAGCTTAGTCCCAACTAGCGGGAATGAGCAGTTCTTC. Translating gives CASSLVPTSGNEQFF.

The chain couples TRBV7-7 to TRBJ1-1; D remains ambiguous. With 1 base removed from V and 3 bases from J, the gap between germline ends came to 6 bases. Germline CDR1 SSHAT, CDR2 FNYEAQ (reference sequence). This CDR3 is built from 13 residues. CDR3 region: CASSLGMDTEAFF. In DNA form, the CDR3 reads TGTGCCAGCAGCTTAGGGATGGACACTGAAGCTTTCTTT.

The chain combines TRBV7-8 with TRBJ2-1; TRBD2 aligns across 9 bases. Per the germline V gene, CDR1 is SGHVS and CDR2 is FQNEAQ. The J segment lost 5 bases and the V segment lost 2 bases, leaving 4 bases of the junction unmatched. This CDR3 has 15 amino acids. DNA of the CDR3: TGTGCCAGCAGCTTACGTCTAGCGGGAAACAATGAGCAGTTCTTC. Protein sequence: CASSLRLAGNNEQFF.

The J gene is TRBJ2-5, the V gene TRBV5-4, with D hard to call. Trimming cost V 1 base and J 5 bases, with 9 bases left between them. In germline, CDR1 is SGHNT, CDR2 YYREEE (reference sequence). The CDR3 runs to 13 residues. The chain's CDR3 is CASSLRAEETQYF. Here the CDR3 DNA reads TGTGCCAGCAGCTTGAGGGCCGAGGAGACCCAGTACTTC.

The J gene is TRBJ2-3, the V gene TRBV11-2; 8 nucleotides match TRBD1. This CDR3 contains 16 residues. In germline, CDR1 is SGHAT, CDR2 FQNNGV. The V and J ends lost 4 bases and 1 base, in that order; junction bases with no gene match: 7. CDR3 sequence reads: CASSSSLDRGTDTQYF. The CDR3 DNA reads as TGTGCCAGCAGCTCCTCCTTGGACAGGGGCACAGATACGCAGTATTTT. Filled out from reference TRBV11-2 and TRBJ2-3, the complete variable domain reads EAGVAQSPRYKIIEKRQSVAFWCNPISGHATLYWYQQILGQGPKLLIQFQNNGVVDDSQLPKDRFSAERLKGVDSTLKIQPAKLEDSAVYLCASSSSLDRGTDTQYFGPGTRLTVL.

The chain joins TRBV9 to TRBJ2-3; 7 bases line up with TRBD1. Trimming removed 3 bases from V and 4 bases from J; junction bases left unmatched: 11. The CDR3 runs 16 residues. Germline V gene lookup returns CDR1 SGDLS and CDR2 YYNGEE. For the CDR3, the DNA is TGTGCCAGCAGCGAACATACAGGGGTTTGGGCAGATACGCAGTATTTT. It yields the protein CASSEHTGVWADTQYF.

The V and J genes are TRBV6-1 and TRBJ1-2; D is possibly TRBD1 (5 bases). Germline-derived CDR1 and CDR2 are MNHNS and SASEGT. Trimming pared 6 bases from V and 4 bases from J, leaving 12 bases between. The CDR3 contains 13 residues. As DNA, the CDR3 is TGTGCCAGCAGCGAGGGACGGAGCTATGGCTACACCTTC. The encoded protein is CASSEGRSYGYTF.

The gene calls are TRBV10-3 and TRBJ2-7; 7 nucleotides agree with TRBD1. The germline V gene encodes CDR1 ENHRY and CDR2 SYGVKD. This CDR3 comprises 14 residues. With 6 bases clipped from V and 0 bases from J, the junction kept 5 bases outside the gene matches. In DNA form, the CDR3 reads TGTGCCATCAGGGGGACAGAGAGCTCCTACGAGCAGTACTTC. It codes for CAIRGTESSYEQYF.

The chain has TRBV29-1 and TRBJ2-5; TRBD1 aligns across 10 bases. Unmatched junction bases numbered 4, after V lost 1 base and J lost 5 bases. Germline V gene lookup returns CDR1 SQVTM and CDR2 ANQGSEA. The CDR3 covers 14 residues. Here the CDR3 DNA reads TGCAGCGTTGAAGCCGGGACAGGGGACGAGACCCAGTACTTC. Its protein is CSVEAGTGDETQYF.